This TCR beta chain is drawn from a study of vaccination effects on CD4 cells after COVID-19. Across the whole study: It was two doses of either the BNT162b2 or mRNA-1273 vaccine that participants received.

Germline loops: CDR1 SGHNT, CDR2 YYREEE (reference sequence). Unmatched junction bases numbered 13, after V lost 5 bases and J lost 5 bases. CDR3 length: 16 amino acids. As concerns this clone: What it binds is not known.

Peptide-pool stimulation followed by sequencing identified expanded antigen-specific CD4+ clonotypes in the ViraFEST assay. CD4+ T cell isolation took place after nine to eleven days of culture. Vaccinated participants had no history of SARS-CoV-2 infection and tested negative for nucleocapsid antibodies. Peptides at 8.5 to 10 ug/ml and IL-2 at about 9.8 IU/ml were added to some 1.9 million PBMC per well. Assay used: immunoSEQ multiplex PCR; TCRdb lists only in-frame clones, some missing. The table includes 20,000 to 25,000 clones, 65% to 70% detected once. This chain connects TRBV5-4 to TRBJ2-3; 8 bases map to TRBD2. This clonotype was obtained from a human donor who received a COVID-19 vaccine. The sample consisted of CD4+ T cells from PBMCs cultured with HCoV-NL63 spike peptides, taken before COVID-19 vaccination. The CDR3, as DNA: TGTGCCAGCAGTTTTATCTTCGGGAGGGGTATAGATACGCAGTATTTT. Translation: CASSFIFGRGIDTQYF.